This T cell receptor (beta chain) was documented in a study of blood T cell repertoires in COVID-19. Generated by immunoSEQ multiplex PCR, the TCRdb table keeps only in-frame clones and is missing some. The sample consists of approximately 170,000 clones, 82% of them appearing once. This clone was picked up a small number of times. J was trimmed by 2 bases and V by 5 bases; bases with no gene match: 4. There are 15 residues in the CDR3. CDR1 and CDR2 from the germline V gene are SGHTA and FQGNSA. The chain couples TRBV7-2 to TRBJ2-1, with 9 bases fitting TRBD2. Sequencing input: peripheral blood. This receptor was taken from a woman older than 75 with active or convalescent COVID-19. CDR3 amino acids: CASSQVAGAYNEQFF. In DNA form, the CDR3 reads TGTGCCAGCAGCCAGGTAGCGGGGGCCTACAATGAGCAGTTCTTC.